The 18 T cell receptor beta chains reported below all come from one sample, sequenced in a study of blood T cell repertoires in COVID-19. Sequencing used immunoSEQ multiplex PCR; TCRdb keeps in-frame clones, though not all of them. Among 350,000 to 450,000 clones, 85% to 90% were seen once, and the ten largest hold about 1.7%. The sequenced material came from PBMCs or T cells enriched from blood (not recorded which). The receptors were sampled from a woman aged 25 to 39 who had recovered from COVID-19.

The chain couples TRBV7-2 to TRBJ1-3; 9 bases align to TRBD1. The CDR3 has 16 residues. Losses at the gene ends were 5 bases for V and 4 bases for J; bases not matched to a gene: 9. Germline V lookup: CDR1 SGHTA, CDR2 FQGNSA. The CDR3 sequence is CASSPGGTGYGNTIYF. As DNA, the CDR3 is TGTGCCAGCAGCCCAGGGGGGACAGGGTACGGAAACACCATATATTTT. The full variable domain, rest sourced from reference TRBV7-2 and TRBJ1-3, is GAGVSQSPSNKVTEKGKDVELRCDPISGHTALYWYRQSLGQGLEFLIYFQGNSAPDKSGLPSDRFSAERTGGSVSTLTIQRTQQEDSAVYLCASSPGGTGYGNTIYFGEGSWLTVV.

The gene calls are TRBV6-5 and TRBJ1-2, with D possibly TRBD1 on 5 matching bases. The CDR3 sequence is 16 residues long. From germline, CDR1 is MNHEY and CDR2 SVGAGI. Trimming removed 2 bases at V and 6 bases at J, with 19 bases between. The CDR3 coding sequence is TGTGCCAGCAGTTACGGGTCGGTCACTTGGGGGGATGGCTACACCTTC. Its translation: CASSYGSVTWGDGYTF.

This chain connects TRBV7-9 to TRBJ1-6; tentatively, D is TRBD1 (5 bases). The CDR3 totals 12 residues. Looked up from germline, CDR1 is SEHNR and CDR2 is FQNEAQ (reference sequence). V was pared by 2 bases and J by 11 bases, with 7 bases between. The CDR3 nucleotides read TGTGCCAGCAGCTTATCGGGGGCACCCCTCCACTTT. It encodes CASSLSGAPLHF.

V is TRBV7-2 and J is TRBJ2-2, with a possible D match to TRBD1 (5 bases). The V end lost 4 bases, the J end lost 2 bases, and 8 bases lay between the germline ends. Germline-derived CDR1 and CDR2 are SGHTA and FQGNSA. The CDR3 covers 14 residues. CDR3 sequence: CASSWGINTGELFF. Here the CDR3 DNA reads TGTGCCAGCAGCTGGGGCATAAACACCGGGGAGCTGTTTTTT.

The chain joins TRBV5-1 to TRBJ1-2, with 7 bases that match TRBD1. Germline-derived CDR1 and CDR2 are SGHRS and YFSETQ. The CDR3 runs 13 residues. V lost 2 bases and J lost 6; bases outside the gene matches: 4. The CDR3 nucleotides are TGCGCCAGCAGCTTCCGGACAGGAGATGGCTACACCTTC. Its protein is CASSFRTGDGYTF.

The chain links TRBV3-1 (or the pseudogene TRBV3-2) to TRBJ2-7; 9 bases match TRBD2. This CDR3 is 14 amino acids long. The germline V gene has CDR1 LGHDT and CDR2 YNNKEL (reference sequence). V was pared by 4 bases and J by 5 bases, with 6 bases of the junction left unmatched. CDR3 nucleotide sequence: TGTGCCAGCAGCCTTGCGGGGGGGCGTGACGAGCAGTACTTC. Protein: CASSLAGGRDEQYF.

CDR3 bases: TGTGCCAGTAGTCGGGACGGGTCTAGCGGGAGATTCTACAACGAGCAGTACTTC. Translation: CASSRDGSSGRFYNEQYF. The chain employs TRBV19 and TRBJ2-7; the match to TRBD2 covers 10 bases. J was trimmed by 5 bases and V by 5 bases; bases with no gene match: 18. Germline assignment: CDR1 LNHDA and CDR2 SQIVND (reference sequence). This CDR3 contains 18 residues. The complete variable domain, with remaining parts taken from reference TRBV19 and TRBJ2-7, reads DGGITQSPKYLFRKEGQNVTLSCEQNLNHDAMYWYRQDPGQGLRLIYYSQIVNDFQKGDIAEGYSVSREKKESFPLTVTSAQKNPTAFYLCASSRDGSSGRFYNEQYFGPGTRLTVT.

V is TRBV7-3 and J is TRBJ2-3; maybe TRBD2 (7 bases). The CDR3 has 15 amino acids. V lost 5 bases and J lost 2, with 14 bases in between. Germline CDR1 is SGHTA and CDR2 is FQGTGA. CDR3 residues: CASSAGASSTDTQYF. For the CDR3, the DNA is TGTGCCAGCAGCGCGGGGGCCTCCTCCACAGATACGCAGTATTTT.

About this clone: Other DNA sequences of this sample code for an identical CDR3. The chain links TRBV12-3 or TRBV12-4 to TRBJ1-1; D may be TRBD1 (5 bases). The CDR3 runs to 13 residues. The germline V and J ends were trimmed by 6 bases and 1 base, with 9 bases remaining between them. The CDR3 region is CASSPTGNTEAFF. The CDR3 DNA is TGTGCCAGCAGCCCCACAGGGAACACTGAAGCTTTCTTT.

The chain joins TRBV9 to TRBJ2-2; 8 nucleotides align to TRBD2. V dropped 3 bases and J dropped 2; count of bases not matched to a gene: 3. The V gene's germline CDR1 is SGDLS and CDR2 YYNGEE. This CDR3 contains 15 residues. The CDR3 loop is CASSAGGVNTGELFF. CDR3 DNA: TGTGCCAGCAGCGCGGGGGGGGTTAACACCGGGGAGCTGTTTTTT.

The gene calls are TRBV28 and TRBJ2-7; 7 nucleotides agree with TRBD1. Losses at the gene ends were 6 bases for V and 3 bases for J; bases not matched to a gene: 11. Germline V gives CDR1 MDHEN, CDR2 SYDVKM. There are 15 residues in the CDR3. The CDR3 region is CASRYTRGFRYEQYF. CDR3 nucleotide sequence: TGTGCCAGCAGGTATACCAGGGGGTTCCGCTACGAGCAGTACTTC.

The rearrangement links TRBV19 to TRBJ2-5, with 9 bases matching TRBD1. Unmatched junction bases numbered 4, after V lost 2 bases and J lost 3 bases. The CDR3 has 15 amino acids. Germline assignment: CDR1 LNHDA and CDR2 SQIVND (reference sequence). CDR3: CASSITGGFKETQYF. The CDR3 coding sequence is TGTGCCAGTAGTATAACAGGGGGCTTTAAAGAGACCCAGTACTTC. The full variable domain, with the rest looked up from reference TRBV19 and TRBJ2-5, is DGGITQSPKYLFRKEGQNVTLSCEQNLNHDAMYWYRQDPGQGLRLIYYSQIVNDFQKGDIAEGYSVSREKKESFPLTVTSAQKNPTAFYLCASSITGGFKETQYFGPGTRLLVL.

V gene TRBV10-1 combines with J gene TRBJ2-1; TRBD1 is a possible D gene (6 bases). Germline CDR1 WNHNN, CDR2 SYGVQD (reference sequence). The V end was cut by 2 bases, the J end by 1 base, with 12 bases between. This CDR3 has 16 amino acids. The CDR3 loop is CASSELGGASYNEQFF. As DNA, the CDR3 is TGCGCCAGCAGTGAGCTTGGGGGCGCGTCCTACAATGAGCAGTTCTTC.

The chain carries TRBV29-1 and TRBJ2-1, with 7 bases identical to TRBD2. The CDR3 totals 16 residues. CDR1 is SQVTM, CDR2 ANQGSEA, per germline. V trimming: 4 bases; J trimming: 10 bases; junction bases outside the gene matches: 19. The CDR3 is CSVGFIGTNTTAEQFF. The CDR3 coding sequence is TGCAGCGTTGGTTTTATTGGGACTAACACAACCGCCGAGCAGTTCTTC.

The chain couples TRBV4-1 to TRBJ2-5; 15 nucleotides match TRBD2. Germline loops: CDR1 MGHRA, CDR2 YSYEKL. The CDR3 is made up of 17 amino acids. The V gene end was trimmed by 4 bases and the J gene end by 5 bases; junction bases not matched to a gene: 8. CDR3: CASSPGGLAGGVETQYF. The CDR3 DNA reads TGCGCCAGCAGCCCTGGGGGACTAGCGGGGGGTGTGGAGACCCAGTACTTC.

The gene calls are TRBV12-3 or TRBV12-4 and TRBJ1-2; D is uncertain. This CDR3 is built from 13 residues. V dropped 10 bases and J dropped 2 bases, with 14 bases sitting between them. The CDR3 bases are TGTGCCAACGCACAGATTCCCAACTATGGCTACACCTTC. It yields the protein CANAQIPNYGYTF.

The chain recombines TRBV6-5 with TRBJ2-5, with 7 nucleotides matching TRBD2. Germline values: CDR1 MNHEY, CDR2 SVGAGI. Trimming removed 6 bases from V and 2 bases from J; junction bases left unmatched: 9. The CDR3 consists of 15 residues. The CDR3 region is CASSAGVSRQETQYF. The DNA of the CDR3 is TGTGCCAGCAGCGCGGGAGTCAGCCGACAAGAGACCCAGTACTTC.

CDR3 in DNA: TGTGCCAGCAGCTTAACGACTAGCGGGAGGGACGAGCAGTACTTC. This codes for CASSLTTSGRDEQYF. V is TRBV7-9 and J is TRBJ2-7; TRBD2 matches at 14 bases. The germline V gene encodes CDR1 SEHNR and CDR2 FQNEAQ (reference sequence). The trim removed 2 bases at V and 5 bases at J, leaving 2 bases unmatched. This CDR3 has 15 residues.